Each of the 4 T cell receptor beta chains below was sequenced from the same sample in a study of blood T cell repertoires in COVID-19. Here immunoSEQ multiplex PCR was the method, and the copy in TCRdb shows in-frame clones only, minus some. This sample has roughly 430,000 clones, with about 88% found just once. Specimen: PBMCs or T cells enriched from blood (not recorded which). These receptors all come from a woman under 30 who had been exposed to COVID-19.

The V and J genes are TRBV10-3 and TRBJ1-1; 9 bases fit TRBD1. V dropped 7 bases and J dropped 11; count of bases not matched to a gene: 11. This CDR3 has 13 residues. In germline, CDR1 is ENHRY, CDR2 SYGVKD. The CDR3 region has the DNA TGTGCCATCAATCCGGGACAGGGACTTGGGGCTTTCTTT. Amino acids: CAINPGQGLGAFF.

This chain connects TRBV21-1 to TRBJ2-7; the table's TRBD2 call for D was not verified on the DNA. TRBV21-1 is labeled a pseudogene. The CDR3 spans 15 residues. CDR3 amino acids: CASSTLGRVSYEQYF. CDR3 nucleotides: TGTGCCAGCAGCACCTTAGGGCGGGTTTCCTACGAGCAGTACTTC.

This clone was counted a single time. The chain joins TRBV18 to TRBJ2-7, with 8 bases identical to TRBD2. This CDR3 contains 14 residues. The germline V gene has CDR1 KGHSH and CDR2 LQKENI. V was pared by 4 bases and J by 4 bases, with 6 bases of the junction left unmatched. CDR3 region: CASSQIAGRYEQYF. The CDR3 nucleotides are TGTGCCAGCTCACAAATAGCGGGGAGGTACGAGCAGTACTTC.

The rearrangement links TRBV28 to TRBJ2-7; tentative D call: TRBD2 (5 bases). The ends were cut back, 7 bases at V and 6 bases at J, with 19 bases in the middle. There are 14 residues in the CDR3. Per the germline V gene, CDR1 is MDHEN and CDR2 is SYDVKM. DNA of the CDR3: TGTGCCAGCAACCGACACAGCGGATCGGGCGAGCAGTACTTC. Translation: CASNRHSGSGEQYF. Combining the CDR3 with reference TRBV28 and TRBJ2-7 gives the whole variable domain DVKVTQSSRYLVKRTGEKVFLECVQDMDHENMFWYRQDPGLGLRLIYFSYDVKMKEKGDIPEGYSVSREKKERFSLILESASTNQTSMYLCASNRHSGSGEQYFGPGTRLTVT.